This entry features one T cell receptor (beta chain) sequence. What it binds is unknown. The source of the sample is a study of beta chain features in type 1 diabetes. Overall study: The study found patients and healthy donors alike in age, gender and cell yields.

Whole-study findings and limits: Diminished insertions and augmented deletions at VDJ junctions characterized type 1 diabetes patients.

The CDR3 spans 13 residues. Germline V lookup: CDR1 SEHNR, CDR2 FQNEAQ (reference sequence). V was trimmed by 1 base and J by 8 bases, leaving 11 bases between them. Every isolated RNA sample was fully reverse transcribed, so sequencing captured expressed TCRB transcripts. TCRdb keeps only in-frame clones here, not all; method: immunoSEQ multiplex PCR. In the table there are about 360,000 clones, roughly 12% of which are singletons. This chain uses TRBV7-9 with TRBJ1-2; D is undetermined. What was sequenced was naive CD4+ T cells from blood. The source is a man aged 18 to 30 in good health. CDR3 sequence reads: CASSLDRTGGYTF. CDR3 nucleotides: TGTGCCAGCAGCTTAGACCGGACTGGAGGCTACACCTTC.